This T cell receptor (beta chain) was captured in a study of blood T cell repertoires in COVID-19. The germline V gene has CDR1 SGDLS and CDR2 YYNGEE. The V gene lost 4 bases and the J gene lost 2 bases, with 10 bases spanning the gap. The CDR3 totals 13 residues. Repertoires were generated with immunoSEQ multiplex PCR, while TCRdb's copy carries only in-frame clones and drops some. The repertoire consists of about 74,000 clones, with 80% to 90% occurring once and the leading ten covering around 2%. This TCR was recovered from an elderly woman with active or convalescent COVID-19. J is TRBJ2-7 and V is TRBV9, with D possibly TRBD1 on 5 matching bases. The sample taken for sequencing was peripheral blood. This CDR3 is CASSPGQAYEQYF. In DNA form, the CDR3 reads TGTGCCAGCAGCCCCGGACAAGCCTACGAGCAGTACTTC.